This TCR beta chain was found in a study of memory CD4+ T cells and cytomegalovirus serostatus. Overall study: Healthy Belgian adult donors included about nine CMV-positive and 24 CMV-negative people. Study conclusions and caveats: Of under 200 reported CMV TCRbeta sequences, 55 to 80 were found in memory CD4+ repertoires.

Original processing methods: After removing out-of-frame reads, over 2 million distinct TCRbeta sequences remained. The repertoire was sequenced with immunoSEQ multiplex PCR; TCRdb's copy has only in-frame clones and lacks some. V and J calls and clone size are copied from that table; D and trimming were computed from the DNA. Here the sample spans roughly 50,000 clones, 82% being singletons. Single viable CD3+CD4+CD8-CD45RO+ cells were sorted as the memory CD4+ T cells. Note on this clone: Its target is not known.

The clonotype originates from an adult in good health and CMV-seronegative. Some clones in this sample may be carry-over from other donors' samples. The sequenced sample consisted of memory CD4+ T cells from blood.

CDR3 residues: CASSLDRDEKLFF. The CDR3 region has the DNA TGTGCCAGTAGCCTTGACAGGGACGAAAAACTGTTTTTT. The chain carries TRBV19 and TRBJ1-4; 7 bases agree with TRBD1. CDR3 length equals 13 residues. V was pared by 6 bases and J by 8 bases, with 6 bases of the junction left unmatched. Germline V gene sequence: CDR1 LNHDA, CDR2 SQIVND (reference sequence).